This T cell receptor beta chain was captured by sequencing in a study of CD8+ T cells in alopecia areata. On the study more broadly: A regimen of oral tofacitinib, 5 to 10 mg twice daily, was given to treated patients. Study-wide results and limits: There were also resident alphabeta T cells of normal skin sequenced in scalp samples. Uncertain still, given a single nonresponder, is whether baseline CD8+ expansion links to response.

As to this clone: Its target is unknown.

Germline CDR1 reads SGHRS; CDR2 reads YFSETQ. The CDR3 length is 17 residues. V dropped 0 bases and J dropped 4; count of bases not matched to a gene: 12. Investigators isolated RNA and reverse transcribed it into cDNA to act as the sequencing template. TCRdb's copy holds only in-frame clones and misses some; the assay was immunoSEQ multiplex PCR. Among 150,000 to 200,000 clones, about 60% were seen once, and the ten largest hold roughly an eighth. Described treatment: oral pan-JAK inhibitor, 5-10 mg twice daily. Alopecia areata patients provided lesional scalp punch biopsies and peripheral blood. The TCR sequence derives from a human donor with alopecia areata. The sequencing used CD8+ T cells sorted from blood, collected at week 24, from a patient treated with tofacitinib. This rearrangement joins TRBV5-1 to TRBJ1-1; 7 positions agree with TRBD1. The CDR3 nucleotides are TGCGCCAGCAGCTTGGTAAACCAGCAGGGGGGGCGCACTGAAGCTTTCTTT. Residues: CASSLVNQQGGRTEAFF.